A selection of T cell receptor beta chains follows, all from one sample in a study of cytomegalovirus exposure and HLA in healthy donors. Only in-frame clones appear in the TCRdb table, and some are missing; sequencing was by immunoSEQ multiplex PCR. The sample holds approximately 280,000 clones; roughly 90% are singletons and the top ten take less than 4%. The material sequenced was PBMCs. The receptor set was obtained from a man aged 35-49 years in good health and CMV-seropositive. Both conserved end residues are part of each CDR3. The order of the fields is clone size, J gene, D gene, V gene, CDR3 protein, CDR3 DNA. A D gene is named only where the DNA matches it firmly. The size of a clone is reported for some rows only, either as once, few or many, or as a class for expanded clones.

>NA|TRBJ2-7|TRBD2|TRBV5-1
CASSLAGTSGATYEQYF
TGCGCCAGCAGCTTGGCCGGGACTAGCGGAGCTACCTACGAGCAGTACTTC
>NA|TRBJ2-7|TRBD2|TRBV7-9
CSSSRPSGTSGFNEQYF
TGTTCCAGCAGCCGACCCTCCGGGACTAGCGGGTTCAACGAGCAGTACTTC
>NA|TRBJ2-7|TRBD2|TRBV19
CASSIGTSGVYEQYF
TGTGCCAGTAGTATTGGGACTAGCGGAGTCTACGAGCAGTACTTC
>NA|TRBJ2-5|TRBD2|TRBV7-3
CASSERGGRRETQYF
TGTGCCAGCAGCGAGCGGGGGGGGCGGCGAGAGACCCAGTACTTC
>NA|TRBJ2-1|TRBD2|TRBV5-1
CASSSSSGSYNEQFF
TGCGCCAGCAGCTCCTCTAGCGGGTCCTACAATGAGCAGTTCTTC
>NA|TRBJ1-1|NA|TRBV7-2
CASSPLATEAFF
TGTGCCAGCAGCCCTCTGGCCACTGAAGCTTTCTTT
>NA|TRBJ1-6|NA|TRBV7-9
CASSVDGGNSPLHF
TGTGCCAGCAGCGTGGACGGGGGAAATTCACCCCTCCACTTT
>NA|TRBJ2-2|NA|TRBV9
CASSARLGAGELFF
TGTGCCAGCAGCGCCAGACTAGGGGCCGGGGAGCTGTTTTTT
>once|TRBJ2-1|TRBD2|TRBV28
CASMLGLGVNEQFF
TGTGCCAGCATGTTGGGACTAGGAGTGAATGAGCAGTTCTTC
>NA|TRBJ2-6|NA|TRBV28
CASNSGANVLTF
TGTGCCAGCAATAGCGGGGCCAACGTCCTGACTTTC
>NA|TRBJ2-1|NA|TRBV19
CASKTGAEGSDEQFF
TGTGCCAGTAAAACCGGGGCGGAGGGGAGCGATGAGCAGTTCTTC
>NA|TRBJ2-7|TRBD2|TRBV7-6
CASGAGEVGEQYF
TGTGCCAGCGGAGCGGGAGAGGTCGGCGAGCAGTACTTC
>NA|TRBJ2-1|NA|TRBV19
CASSIRVNNEQFF
TGTGCCAGTAGTATTCGAGTGAACAATGAGCAGTTCTTC
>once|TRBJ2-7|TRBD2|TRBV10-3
CAISESTRTSGAYEQYF
TGTGCCATCAGTGAGTCGACTCGGACTAGCGGGGCCTACGAGCAGTACTTC
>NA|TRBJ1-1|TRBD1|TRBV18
CASSPPITGGDGTEAFF
TGTGCCAGCTCACCACCCATAACAGGGGGCGATGGGACTGAAGCTTTCTTT
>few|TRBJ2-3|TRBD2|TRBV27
CASSLIERGTLYF
TGTGCCAGCAGTTTAATAGAGCGGGGAACGTTGTATTTT
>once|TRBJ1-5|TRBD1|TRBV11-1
CASRGQPNQPQHF
TGTGCCAGCAGGGGACAGCCGAATCAGCCCCAGCATTTT
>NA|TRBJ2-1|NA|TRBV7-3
CASSSSPGLNEQFF
TGTGCCAGCAGCTCAAGCCCCGGTCTCAATGAGCAGTTCTTC
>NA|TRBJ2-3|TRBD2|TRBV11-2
CASSPKREVDTQYF
TGTGCCAGCAGCCCCAAGCGGGAGGTCGATACGCAGTATTTT
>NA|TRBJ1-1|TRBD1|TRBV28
CASSPGTANTEAFF
TGTGCCAGCAGTCCCGGGACAGCTAACACTGAAGCTTTCTTT
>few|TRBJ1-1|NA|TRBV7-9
CASTLMAGSEAFF
TGTGCCAGCACCCTGATGGCAGGCTCTGAAGCTTTCTTT
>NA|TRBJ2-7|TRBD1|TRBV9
CASSGGQGPSYEQYF
TGTGCCAGCAGCGGGGGACAGGGGCCCTCCTACGAGCAGTACTTC
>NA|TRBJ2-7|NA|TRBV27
CASSGLTSSLYEQYF
TGTGCCAGCAGTGGACTGACCTCCTCTCTCTACGAGCAGTACTTC
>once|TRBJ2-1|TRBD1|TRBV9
CASSDHRDRGWSYNEQFF
TGTGCCAGCAGCGATCACCGGGACAGGGGGTGGTCCTACAATGAGCAGTTCTTC
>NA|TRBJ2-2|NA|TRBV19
CASTSWGYRGTGELFF
TGTGCCAGTACCTCTTGGGGTTATCGGGGCACCGGGGAGCTGTTTTTT
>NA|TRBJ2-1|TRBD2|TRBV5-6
CASTPGGLGEQFF
TGTGCCAGCACCCCGGGGGGTCTGGGTGAGCAGTTCTTC
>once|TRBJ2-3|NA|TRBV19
CASSIDGLSVDTQYF
TGTGCCAGTAGTATAGATGGACTCTCCGTCGATACGCAGTATTTT
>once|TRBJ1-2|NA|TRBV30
CAWRPPGGNYGYTF
TGTGCCTGGAGGCCTCCTGGGGGGAACTATGGCTACACCTTC
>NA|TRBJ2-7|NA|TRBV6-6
CASSPLSGPYEQYF
TGTGCCAGCAGTCCTCTTAGCGGCCCCTACGAGCAGTACTTC